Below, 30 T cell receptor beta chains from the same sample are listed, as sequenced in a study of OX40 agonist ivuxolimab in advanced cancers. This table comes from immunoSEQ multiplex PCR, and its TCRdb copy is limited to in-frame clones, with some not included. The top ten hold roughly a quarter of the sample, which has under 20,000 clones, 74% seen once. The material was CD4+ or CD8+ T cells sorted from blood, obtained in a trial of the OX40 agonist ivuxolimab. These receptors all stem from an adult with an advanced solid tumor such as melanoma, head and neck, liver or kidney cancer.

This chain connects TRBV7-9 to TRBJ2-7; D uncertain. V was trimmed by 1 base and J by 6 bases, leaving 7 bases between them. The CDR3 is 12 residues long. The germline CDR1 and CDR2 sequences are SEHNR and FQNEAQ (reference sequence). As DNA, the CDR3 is TGTGCCAGCAGCTTAGACGGTATCGAGCAGTACTTC. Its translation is CASSLDGIEQYF. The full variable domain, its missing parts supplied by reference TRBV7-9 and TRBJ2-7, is DTGVSQNPRHKITKRGQNVTFRCDPISEHNRLYWYRQTLGQGPEFLTYFQNEAQLEKSRLLSDRFSAERPKGSFSTLEIQRTEQGDSAMYLCASSLDGIEQYFGPGTRLTVT.

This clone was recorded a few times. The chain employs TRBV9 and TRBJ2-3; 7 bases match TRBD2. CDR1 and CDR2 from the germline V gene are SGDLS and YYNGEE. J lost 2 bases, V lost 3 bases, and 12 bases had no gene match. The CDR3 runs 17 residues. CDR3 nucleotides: TGTGCCAGCAGCGCCGAGGCGGTAGCGGGTCCCACAGATACGCAGTATTTT. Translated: CASSAEAVAGPTDTQYF.

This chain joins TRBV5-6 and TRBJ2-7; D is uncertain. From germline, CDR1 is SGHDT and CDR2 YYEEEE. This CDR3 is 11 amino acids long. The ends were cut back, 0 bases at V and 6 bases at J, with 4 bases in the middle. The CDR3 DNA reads TGTGCCAGCAGCTTGGTGAGCGAGCAGTACTTC. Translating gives CASSLVSEQYF.

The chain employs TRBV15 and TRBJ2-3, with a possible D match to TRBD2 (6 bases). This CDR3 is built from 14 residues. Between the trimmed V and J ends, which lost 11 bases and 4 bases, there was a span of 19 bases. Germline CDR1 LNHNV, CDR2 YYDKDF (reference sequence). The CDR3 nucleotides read TGTGCCCCTAAGACTAGAGGCGGTCCAGATACGCAGTATTTT. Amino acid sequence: CAPKTRGGPDTQYF.

CDR3 sequence (DNA): TGCGCCAGCAGCCAAGTAGCGGGGCTCACAGATACGCAGTATTTT. Its protein is CASSQVAGLTDTQYF. The chain has TRBV4-1 and TRBJ2-3; 8 bases align to TRBD2. The length of the CDR3 is 15 residues. Germline CDR1 is MGHRA and CDR2 is YSYEKL. Unmatched junction bases numbered 2, after V lost 1 base and J lost 2 bases.

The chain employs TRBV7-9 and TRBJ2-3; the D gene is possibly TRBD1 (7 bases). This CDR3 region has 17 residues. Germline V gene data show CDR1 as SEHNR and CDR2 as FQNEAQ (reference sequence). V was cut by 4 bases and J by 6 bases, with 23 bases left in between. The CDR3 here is CASSSAGLTGDLDTQYF. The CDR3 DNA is TGTGCCAGCAGCTCCGCTGGACTAACAGGGGACCTCGATACGCAGTATTTT.

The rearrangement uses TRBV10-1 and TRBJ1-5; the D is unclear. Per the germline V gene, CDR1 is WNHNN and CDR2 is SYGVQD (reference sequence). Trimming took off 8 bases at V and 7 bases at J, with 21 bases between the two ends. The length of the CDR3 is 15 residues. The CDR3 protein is CASRRQRWTRQPQHF. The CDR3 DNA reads TGCGCCAGCCGCCGGCAGCGCTGGACCAGGCAGCCCCAGCATTTT.

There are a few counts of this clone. The CDR3 is CASSLAEFDTNIQYF. CDR3 coding DNA: TGTGCCAGCAGCTTAGCGGAGTTCGATACGAACATTCAGTACTTC. The chain links TRBV7-9 to TRBJ2-4; D not certain. The CDR3 extends over 15 amino acids. The germline V gene encodes CDR1 SEHNR and CDR2 FQNEAQ (reference sequence). V was pared by 0 bases and J by 7 bases, with 13 bases between.

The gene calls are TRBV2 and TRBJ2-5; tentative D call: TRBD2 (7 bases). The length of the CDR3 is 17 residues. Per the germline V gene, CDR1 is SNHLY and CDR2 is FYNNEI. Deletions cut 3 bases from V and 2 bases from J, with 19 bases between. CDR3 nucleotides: TGTGCCAGCAGTGATACCCTGAGTCGGGGGGCGCAAGAGACCCAGTACTTC. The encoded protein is CASSDTLSRGAQETQYF.

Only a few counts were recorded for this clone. The CDR3 DNA reads TGTGCCAGCAGCTTAGGTCCGACAGGAACCTACGAGCAGTACTTC. As protein: CASSLGPTGTYEQYF. This sequence joins TRBV7-2 and TRBJ2-7, with D perhaps TRBD1 (6 bases). The germline CDR1 and CDR2 sequences are SGHTA and FQGNSA. V lost 1 base to trimming and J lost 2 bases, with 12 bases between them. The CDR3 totals 15 residues.

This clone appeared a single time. The CDR3 spells CASSQEDSYARPQYF. The CDR3 coding sequence is TGTGCCAGCAGCCAAGAGGACTCCTACGCGAGGCCGCAGTATTTT. The V call is TRBV7-2, the J call TRBJ2-3, with a weak D call TRBD2 (5 bases). V dropped 5 bases and J dropped 10 bases, with 22 bases sitting between them. Looked up from germline, CDR1 is SGHTA and CDR2 is FQGNSA. This CDR3 has 15 amino acids.

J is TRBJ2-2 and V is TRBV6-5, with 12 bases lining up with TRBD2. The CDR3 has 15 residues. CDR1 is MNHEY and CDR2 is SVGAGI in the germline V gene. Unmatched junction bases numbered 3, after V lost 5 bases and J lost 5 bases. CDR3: CASSMTSGGTGELFF. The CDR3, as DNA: TGTGCCAGCAGTATGACTAGCGGGGGAACCGGGGAGCTGTTTTTT.

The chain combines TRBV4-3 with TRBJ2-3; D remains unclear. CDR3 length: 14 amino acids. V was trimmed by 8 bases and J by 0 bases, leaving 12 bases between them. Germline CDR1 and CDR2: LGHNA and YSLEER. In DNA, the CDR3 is TGCGCCAGCTCCAACGAACGTAGCACAGATACGCAGTATTTT. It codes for CASSNERSTDTQYF.

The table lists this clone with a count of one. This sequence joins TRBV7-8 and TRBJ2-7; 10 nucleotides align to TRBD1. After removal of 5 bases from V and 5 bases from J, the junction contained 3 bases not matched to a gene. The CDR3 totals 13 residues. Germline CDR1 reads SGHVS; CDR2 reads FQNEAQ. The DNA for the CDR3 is TGTGCCAGCAGCGGAGGGACAGGGGACGAGCAGTACTTC. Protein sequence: CASSGGTGDEQYF.

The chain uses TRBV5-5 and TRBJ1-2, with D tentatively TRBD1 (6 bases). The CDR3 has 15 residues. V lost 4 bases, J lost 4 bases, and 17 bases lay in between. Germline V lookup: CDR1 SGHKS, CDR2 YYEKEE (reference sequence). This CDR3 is CASSRETGSGYGYTF. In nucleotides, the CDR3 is TGTGCCAGCAGCAGAGAGACAGGCTCTGGCTATGGCTACACCTTC.

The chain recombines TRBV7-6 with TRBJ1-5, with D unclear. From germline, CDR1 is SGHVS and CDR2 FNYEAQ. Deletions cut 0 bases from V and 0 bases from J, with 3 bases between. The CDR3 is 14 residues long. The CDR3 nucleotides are TGTGCCAGCAGCTTAGCGGGTAGCAATCAGCCCCAGCATTTT. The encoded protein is CASSLAGSNQPQHF.

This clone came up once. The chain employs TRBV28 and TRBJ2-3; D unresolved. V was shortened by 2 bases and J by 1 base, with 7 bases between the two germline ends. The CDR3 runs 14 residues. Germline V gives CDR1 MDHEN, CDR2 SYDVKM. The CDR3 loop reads CASSLDAGTDTQYF. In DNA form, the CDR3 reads TGTGCCAGCAGTTTAGACGCGGGCACAGATACGCAGTATTTT. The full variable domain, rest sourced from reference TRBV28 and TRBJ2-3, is DVKVTQSSRYLVKRTGEKVFLECVQDMDHENMFWYRQDPGLGLRLIYFSYDVKMKEKGDIPEGYSVSREKKERFSLILESASTNQTSMYLCASSLDAGTDTQYFGPGTRLTVL.

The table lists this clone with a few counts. CDR3: CASSLYPDLAGGLSYEQYF. CDR3 DNA sequence: TGTGCCAGCAGCTTATACCCTGACCTAGCGGGAGGTCTCTCCTACGAGCAGTACTTC. The chain recombines TRBV7-3 with TRBJ2-7; 11 nucleotides align to TRBD2. CDR3 length equals 19 residues. Germline V gene sequence: CDR1 SGHTA, CDR2 FQGTGA. V dropped 2 bases and J dropped 0; count of bases not matched to a gene: 12.

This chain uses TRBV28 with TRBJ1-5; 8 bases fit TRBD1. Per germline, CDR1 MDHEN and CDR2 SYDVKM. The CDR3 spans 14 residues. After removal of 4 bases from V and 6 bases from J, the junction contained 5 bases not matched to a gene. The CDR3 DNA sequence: TGTGCCAGCAGTTGGCGACAGGGGATTCAGCCCCAGCATTTT. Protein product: CASSWRQGIQPQHF.

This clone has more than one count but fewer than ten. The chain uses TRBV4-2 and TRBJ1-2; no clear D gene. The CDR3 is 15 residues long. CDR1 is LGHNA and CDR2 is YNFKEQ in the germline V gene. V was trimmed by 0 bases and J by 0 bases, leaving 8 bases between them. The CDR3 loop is CASSQEDRTNYGYTF. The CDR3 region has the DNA TGTGCCAGCAGCCAAGAGGATCGCACTAACTATGGCTACACCTTC.

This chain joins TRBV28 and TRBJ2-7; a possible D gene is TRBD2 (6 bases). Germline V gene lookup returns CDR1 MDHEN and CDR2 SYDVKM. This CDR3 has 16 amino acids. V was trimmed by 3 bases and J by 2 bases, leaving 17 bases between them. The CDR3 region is CASSFDLSGPTYEQYF. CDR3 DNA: TGTGCCAGCAGTTTCGACCTTAGCGGACCAACCTACGAGCAGTACTTC.

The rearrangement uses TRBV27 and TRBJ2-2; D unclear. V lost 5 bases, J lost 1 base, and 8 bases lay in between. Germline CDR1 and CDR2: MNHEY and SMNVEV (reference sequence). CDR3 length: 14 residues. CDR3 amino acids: CASSIHRNTGELFF. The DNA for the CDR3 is TGTGCCAGCAGTATACACAGGAACACCGGGGAGCTGTTTTTT.

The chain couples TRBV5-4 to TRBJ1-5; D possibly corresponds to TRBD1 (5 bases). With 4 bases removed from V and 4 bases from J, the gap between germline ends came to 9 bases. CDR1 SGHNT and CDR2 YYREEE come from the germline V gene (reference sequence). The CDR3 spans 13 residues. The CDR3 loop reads CASSPDRNQPQHF. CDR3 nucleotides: TGTGCCAGCAGCCCCGACAGAAATCAGCCCCAGCATTTT.

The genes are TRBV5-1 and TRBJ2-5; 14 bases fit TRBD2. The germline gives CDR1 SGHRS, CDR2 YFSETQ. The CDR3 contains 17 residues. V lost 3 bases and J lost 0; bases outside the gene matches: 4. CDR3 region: CASSWGLAGEYQETQYF. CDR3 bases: TGCGCCAGCAGCTGGGGACTAGCGGGAGAGTACCAAGAGACCCAGTACTTC.

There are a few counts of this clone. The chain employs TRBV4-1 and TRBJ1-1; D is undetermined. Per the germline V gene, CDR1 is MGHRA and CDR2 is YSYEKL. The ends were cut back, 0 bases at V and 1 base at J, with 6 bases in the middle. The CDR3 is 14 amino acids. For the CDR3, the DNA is TGCGCCAGCAGCCAAGATCCTCGGAACACTGAAGCTTTCTTT. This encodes CASSQDPRNTEAFF.

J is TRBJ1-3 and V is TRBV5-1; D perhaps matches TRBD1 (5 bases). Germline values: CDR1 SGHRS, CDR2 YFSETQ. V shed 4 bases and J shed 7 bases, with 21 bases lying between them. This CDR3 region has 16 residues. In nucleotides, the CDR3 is TGCGCCAGCAGCAACGAGGGCCGGGACCCGGGGAACACCATATATTTT. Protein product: CASSNEGRDPGNTIYF.

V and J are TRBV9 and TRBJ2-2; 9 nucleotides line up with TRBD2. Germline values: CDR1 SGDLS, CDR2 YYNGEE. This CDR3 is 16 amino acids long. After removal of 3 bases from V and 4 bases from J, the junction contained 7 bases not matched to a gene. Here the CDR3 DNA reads TGTGCCAGCAGCGGCCTTAGCGGGAGCGGCACCGGGGAGCTGTTTTTT. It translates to CASSGLSGSGTGELFF. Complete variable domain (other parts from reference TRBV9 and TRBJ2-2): DSGVTQTPKHLITATGQRVTLRCSPRSGDLSVYWYQQSLDQGLQFLIQYYNGEERAKGNILERFSAQQFPDLHSELNLSSLELGDSALYFCASSGLSGSGTGELFFGEGSRLTVL.

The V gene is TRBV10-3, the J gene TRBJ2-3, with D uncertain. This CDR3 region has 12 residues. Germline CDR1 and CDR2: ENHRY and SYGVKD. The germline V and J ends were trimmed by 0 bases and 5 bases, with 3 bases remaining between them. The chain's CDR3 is CAISESQDTQYF. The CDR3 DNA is TGTGCCATCAGTGAGTCACAAGATACGCAGTATTTT.

The CDR3 loop is CASSLRGLAYNEQFF. The DNA for the CDR3 is TGTGCCAGCAGCTTAAGAGGACTAGCCTACAATGAGCAGTTCTTC. The chain employs TRBV7-3 and TRBJ2-1; 7 nucleotides match TRBD2. The CDR3 is 15 residues long. After removal of 1 base from V and 2 bases from J, the junction contained 2 bases not matched to a gene. Germline CDR1 SGHTA, CDR2 FQGTGA.

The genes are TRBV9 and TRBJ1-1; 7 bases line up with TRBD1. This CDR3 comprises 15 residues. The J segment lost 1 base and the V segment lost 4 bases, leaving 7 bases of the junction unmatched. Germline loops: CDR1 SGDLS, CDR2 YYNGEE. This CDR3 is CASSILDRTNTEAFF. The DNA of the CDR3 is TGTGCCAGCAGCATCCTGGACAGGACGAACACTGAAGCTTTCTTT.